Listed here are 3 T cell receptor beta chains from one sample, sequenced in a study of blood T cell repertoires in COVID-19. TCRdb's copy holds only in-frame clones and misses some; the assay was immunoSEQ multiplex PCR. The table includes roughly 200,000 clones, under 80% detected once. Material: peripheral blood. Every receptor here comes from a man aged 45-65 years who had recovered from COVID-19.

The gene calls are TRBV27 and TRBJ1-2; D gene ambiguous. V lost 4 bases, J lost 4 bases, and 13 bases lay in between. The CDR3 contains 14 residues. Germline assignment: CDR1 MNHEY and CDR2 SMNVEV (reference sequence). Here the CDR3 reads CASSSPTSGYGYTF. The CDR3 DNA reads as TGTGCCAGCAGTTCTCCGACTTCGGGCTATGGCTACACCTTC.

CDR3 nucleotide sequence: TGTGCCAGCAGCCGGGCTAGCGGGAGTCGGGGGGAGCTGTTTTTT. Protein product: CASSRASGSRGELFF. The chain employs TRBV14 and TRBJ2-2; the match to TRBD2 covers 10 bases. Germline values: CDR1 SGHDN, CDR2 FVKESK. Trimming cost V 4 bases and J 8 bases; bases outside gene matches: 7. CDR3 length equals 15 residues.

As to this clone: This same CDR3 is encoded by further DNA sequences in the sample. The chain uses TRBV18 and TRBJ2-7; 7 bases are a match to TRBD1. Germline V gene sequence: CDR1 KGHSH, CDR2 LQKENI. Unmatched junction bases numbered 1, after V lost 2 bases and J lost 0 bases. CDR3 length equals 14 residues. CDR3 region: CASSPSGGSYEQYF. The CDR3 DNA follows: TGTGCCAGCTCACCATCAGGGGGCTCCTACGAGCAGTACTTC.